This T cell receptor (beta chain) is drawn from a study of blood T cells in healthy people across ages. CDR1 and CDR2 from the germline V gene are MDHEN and SYDVKM. The V segment lost 5 bases and the J segment 6 bases; nucleotides outside the gene matches: 13. This CDR3 has 16 amino acids. A second about 7 to 12 cycle PCR used barcoded and J-beta primers. MiXCR, applied by TCRdb to the 5' RACE reads, yields one record per CDR3 protein. The sample holds fewer than 2,000,000 distinct CDR3 sequences, about two fifths seen once. This TCR derives from a human donor in good health. The sequenced material came from blood. The rearrangement joins TRBV28 to TRBJ1-3, with 7 bases matching TRBD1. CDR3 sequence reads: CASSPVDYGTENTIYF. CDR3 coding DNA: TGTGCCAGCAGTCCCGTCGATTATGGGACAGAAAACACCATATATTTT.